This passage covers 18 T cell receptor beta chains from one sample sequenced in a study of CD8+CD57+ T cells in acquired aplastic anemia. Genomic DNA was employed as the template in profiling TCR beta VDJ and CDR3. Using its own MiXCR run on the reads, TCRdb lists one record per CDR3 protein. Found here are fewer than 200,000 distinct CDR3 sequences, about 70% of them singletons; the top ten hold more than 35%. Sequencing was done on patients that had shown CD8+CD57+ cell expansion by flow cytometry. Source material: sorted CD4+, CD8+, or CD8+CD57+ T cells (not recorded which) from PBMCs. The receptors come from a human donor with aplastic anemia.

CDR3 in DNA: TGTGCCAGCACACAGGGTGCGTTTGAAGCTTTCTTT. Its translation is CASTQGAFEAFF. V usage is TRBV7-8 and J usage is TRBJ1-1; D perhaps matches TRBD1 (6 bases). V was trimmed by 7 bases and J by 7 bases, leaving 13 bases between them. There are 12 residues in the CDR3. Looked up from germline, CDR1 is SGHVS and CDR2 is FQNEAQ.

V gene TRBV10-3 combines with J gene TRBJ2-1, with 15 nucleotides matching TRBD2. V trimming: 10 bases; J trimming: 7 bases; junction bases outside the gene matches: 8. The CDR3 has 15 amino acids. Germline V gives CDR1 ENHRY, CDR2 SYGVKD. CDR3 protein: CATDGLAGGINEQFF. CDR3 DNA sequence: TGTGCCACTGACGGACTAGCGGGAGGGATAAATGAGCAGTTCTTC.

The V call is TRBV20-1, the J call TRBJ1-6, with 8 bases that match TRBD1. CDR1 DFQATT and CDR2 SNEGSKA come from the germline V gene (reference sequence). Unmatched junction bases numbered 16, after V lost 8 bases and J lost 10 bases. CDR3 length equals 15 residues. The CDR3 loop reads CSPYRGQGGFSPLHF. In nucleotides, the CDR3 is TGCAGTCCCTATAGAGGACAGGGTGGTTTCTCACCCCTCCACTTT.

The chain employs TRBV7-9 and TRBJ2-2, with a possible D match to TRBD1 (5 bases). The CDR3 runs to 15 residues. The germline V gene has CDR1 SEHNR and CDR2 FQNEAQ (reference sequence). Trimming shortened V by 2 bases and J by 6 bases, and 13 bases separated the two germline ends. The CDR3 nucleotides read TGTGCCAGCAGCTTAACGACAGAGGCATCCGGGGAGCTGTTTTTT. Translation: CASSLTTEASGELFF.

The chain couples TRBV9 to TRBJ1-2; TRBD1 matches 10 bases. Per the germline V gene, CDR1 is SGDLS and CDR2 is YYNGEE. The CDR3 totals 16 residues. V lost 3 bases and J lost 8; bases outside the gene matches: 13. The DNA for the CDR3 is TGTGCCAGCAGCGCCCCCAGGGACAGGGGCTCTGAGGGCTACACCTTC. Translated, it gives CASSAPRDRGSEGYTF.

A single count supports this clonotype. The J gene is TRBJ2-2, the V gene TRBV20-1, with 10 bases fitting TRBD1. V lost 1 base to trimming and J lost 14 bases; unmatched junction nucleotides: 4. Germline assignment: CDR1 DFQATT and CDR2 SNEGSKA (reference sequence). The CDR3 loop spans 12 amino acids. CDR3 DNA sequence: TGCAGTGCTAGAGGGACAGGGGGGAGTCTGTTTTTT. Translated, it gives CSARGTGGSLFF.

This clonotype was seen ten or more times. The V gene is TRBV2, the J gene TRBJ1-6; 11 bases match TRBD1. After removal of 11 bases from V and 8 bases from J, the junction contained 8 bases not matched to a gene. This CDR3 is built from 14 residues. Looked up from germline, CDR1 is SNHLY and CDR2 is FYNNEI. In DNA form, the CDR3 reads TGTGCCGGGAGGACAGGGGGCGATTATTCACCCCTCCACTTT. Its protein is CAGRTGGDYSPLHF.

The CDR3 nucleotides read TGTGCCACCAGCAGAACCCGGGGAGTACAAGAGACCCAGTACTTC. Translation gives CATSRTRGVQETQYF. This chain uses TRBV15 with TRBJ2-5; D may be TRBD2 (5 bases). V gave up 2 bases and J gave up 2 bases, with 12 bases separating them. Germline V gene sequence: CDR1 LNHNV, CDR2 YYDKDF (reference sequence). This CDR3 has 15 residues.

The chain combines TRBV19 with TRBJ1-2; D is possibly TRBD1 (5 bases). Germline CDR1 reads LNHDA; CDR2 reads SQIVND (reference sequence). The V and J ends lost 5 bases and 5 bases respectively, with 12 bases between them. The CDR3 has 13 amino acids. The CDR3 sequence: CASSSGVSYGYTF. CDR3 DNA sequence: TGTGCCAGTAGTTCGGGGGTGAGTTATGGCTACACCTTC.

The chain has TRBV10-3 and TRBJ1-6, with D possibly being TRBD1 (6 bases). Between the trimmed V and J ends, which lost 5 bases and 4 bases, there was a span of 9 bases. This CDR3 region has 14 residues. Germline V lookup: CDR1 ENHRY, CDR2 SYGVKD. As DNA, the CDR3 is TGTGCCATCAGTTTGGACAGTTATAATTCACCCCTCCACTTT. The encoded protein is CAISLDSYNSPLHF.

The V and J genes are TRBV14 and TRBJ2-7; D tentatively fits TRBD1 or TRBD2 (5 bases each). The V gene lost 0 bases and the J gene lost 5 bases, with 8 bases spanning the gap. The CDR3 loop spans 13 amino acids. Germline V gene lookup returns CDR1 SGHDN and CDR2 FVKESK. The CDR3 DNA follows: TGTGCCAGCAGCCAAGATTGGGGGAACGAGCAGTACTTC. Its translation: CASSQDWGNEQYF.

V is TRBV7-9 and J is TRBJ2-7, with TRBD2 matching over 11 bases. Germline V gene lookup returns CDR1 SEHNR and CDR2 FQNEAQ (reference sequence). Trimming cost V 5 bases and J 1 base; bases outside gene matches: 4. The CDR3 is 15 residues long. The CDR3 DNA follows: TGTGCCAGCAGCCACGGGACTAGCGGATCCTACGAGCAGTACTTC. Translating gives CASSHGTSGSYEQYF.

As regards this clonotype: A much larger clone is a single base away; this may be a read error. The V and J genes are TRBV12-3 or TRBV12-4 and TRBJ2-3; TRBD2 aligns across 13 bases. The CDR3 loop spans 15 amino acids. V shed 7 bases and J 4 bases; nucleotides not matched to a gene: 5. The CDR3, as DNA: TGTGCCAGCATCCGGACTAGCGGGAGTTCAGATACGCAGTATTTT. It translates to CASIRTSGSSDTQYF.

The V and J genes are TRBV20-1 and TRBJ2-5; TRBD2 agrees at 12 bases. Per the germline V gene, CDR1 is DFQATT and CDR2 is SNEGSKA (reference sequence). The CDR3 runs 14 residues. V trimming: 5 bases; J trimming: 4 bases; junction bases outside the gene matches: 5. The CDR3 DNA reads TGCAGTGCTCCGCTGACTAGCGGGGGAGAGACCCAGTACTTC. Its protein is CSAPLTSGGETQYF.

This chain uses TRBV7-3 with TRBJ1-4; D uncertain. The CDR3 runs to 11 residues. Trimming took 8 bases from V and 8 from J, leaving 9 bases between them. The V gene's germline CDR1 is SGHTA and CDR2 FQGTGA. The CDR3 protein is CASDLGEKLFF. The DNA of the CDR3 is TGTGCCAGCGATCTAGGCGAAAAACTGTTTTTT.

V gene TRBV7-9 combines with J gene TRBJ2-4; a weak D match, TRBD2 (5 bases). CDR3 length: 13 amino acids. V lost 2 bases and J 5 bases, leaving 7 bases between the germline ends. Germline CDR1 and CDR2: SEHNR and FQNEAQ (reference sequence). CDR3 residues: CASSLNGENIQYF. CDR3 in DNA: TGTGCCAGCAGCTTAAACGGGGAAAACATTCAGTACTTC.

This clonotype was detected only once. A much larger clonotype is one base distant, so this may be a read error. The CDR3 spells CASSNSGYEQYF. CDR3 coding DNA: TGTGCCAGCAGCAATAGCGGCTACGAGCAGTACTTC. V gene TRBV7-9 combines with J gene TRBJ2-7, with D maybe TRBD2 (6 bases). The CDR3 is made up of 12 amino acids. CDR1 is SEHNR, CDR2 FQNEAQ, per germline (reference sequence). Trimming cost V 5 bases and J 3 bases, with 8 bases left between them.

The V gene is TRBV19, the J gene TRBJ2-7, with 7 bases matching TRBD2. The trim removed 5 bases at V and 3 bases at J, leaving 7 bases unmatched. Germline V CDR1 and CDR2: LNHDA, SQIVND (reference sequence). CDR3 length: 14 residues. The CDR3 is CASSWREGDYEQYF. Written as DNA, the CDR3 is TGTGCCAGTAGTTGGAGGGAGGGAGACTACGAGCAGTACTTC. The full variable domain, its missing parts supplied by reference TRBV19 and TRBJ2-7, is DGGITQSPKYLFRKEGQNVTLSCEQNLNHDAMYWYRQDPGQGLRLIYYSQIVNDFQKGDIAEGYSVSREKKESFPLTVTSAQKNPTAFYLCASSWREGDYEQYFGPGTRLTVT.